The clone carrying this T cell receptor beta chain was seen more than once but under ten times. The data were obtained in a study of regulatory T cells in long-lasting Graves disease. This CDR3 contains 14 residues. CDR1 is MNHEY and CDR2 is SVGAGI in the germline V gene. V lost 2 bases to trimming and J lost 3 bases, with 8 bases between them. Arm-PCR of CDR3 regions and iRepertoire HTBI primers were used to build TCR beta libraries. TCRdb re-called the multiplex PCR reads through MiXCR, storing one row per CDR3 protein. Among hundreds of thousands of distinct CDR3 sequences listed, about 16% were seen once. Noted time point: newly diagnosed GD, antithyroid drugs for less than 3 months. Extracted PBMC RNA gave rise to the TCR library. These data were likewise used in another study, on T cells in Graves' hyperthyroidism and ophthalmopathy. That report adds: Patients aged 18 to 65 with hyperthyroidism were newly diagnosed, with duration under 2 months. A first-round RT-PCR of the TCR CDR3 used the HTBI primer set. Most expanded thyroid clonotypes above 0.001 also appeared in blood.

The clonotype originates from a man aged 18 to 35 with Graves disease. The chain joins TRBV6-5 to TRBJ2-1; D may be TRBD1 (5 bases). Source: peripheral blood mononuclear cells (PBMCs), taken at new diagnosis, from a patient treated with antithyroid drugs. CDR3 DNA sequence: TGTGCCAGCAGTTACGACAGAAACTACAATGAGCAGTTCTTC. It codes for CASSYDRNYNEQFF.